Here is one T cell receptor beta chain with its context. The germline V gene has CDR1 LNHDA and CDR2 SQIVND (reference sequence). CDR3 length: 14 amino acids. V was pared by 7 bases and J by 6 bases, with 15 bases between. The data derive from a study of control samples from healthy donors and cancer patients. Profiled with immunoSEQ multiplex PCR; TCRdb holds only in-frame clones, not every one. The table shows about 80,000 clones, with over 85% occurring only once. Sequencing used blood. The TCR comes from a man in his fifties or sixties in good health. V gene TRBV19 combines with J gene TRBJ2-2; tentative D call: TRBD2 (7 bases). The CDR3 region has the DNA TGTGCCAGTATGAAAGGGGGGGCAGCCGGGGAGCTGTTTTTT. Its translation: CASMKGGAAGELFF.